The clone carrying this TCR beta chain was picked up a small number of times. As yet, its antigen is unknown. The data belong to a study of T cell repertoires in cytomegalovirus infection. About the study: Indications came from public TCR beta signatures; they pointed to CMV infection and to a matching HLA type. Whole-study findings and limits: HLA-C-restricted TCR beta clonotypes specific for CMV led the ex vivo response. People with CMV and the relevant HLA were identified by cumulative public TCR beta family frequency.

TCRdb reanalysed the reads using MiXCR and keeps one entry per CDR3 protein. Among 200,000 to 250,000 distinct CDR3 sequences listed, about 20% were seen once. CDR3 size: 15 residues. Trimming cost V 6 bases and J 1 base, with 15 bases left between them. Per the germline V gene, CDR1 is SEHNR and CDR2 is FQNEAQ (reference sequence). This receptor was taken from a human donor in good health (CMV status not recorded). Some clones in this sample may be carry-over from other donors' samples. Source material: CD8+ T cells from PBMCs. The chain links TRBV7-9 to TRBJ2-5; D is possibly TRBD2 (5 bases). CDR3 in DNA: TGTGCCAGCAGTTCAACCGAGAGGGTCCAAGAGACCCAGTACTTC. Its translation is CASSSTERVQETQYF. Looking up the rest from reference TRBV7-9 and TRBJ2-5 gives the full variable domain: DTGVSQNPRHKITKRGQNVTFRCDPISEHNRLYWYRQTLGQGPEFLTYFQNEAQLEKSRLLSDRFSAERPKGSFSTLEIQRTEQGDSAMYLCASSSTERVQETQYFGPGTRLLVL.